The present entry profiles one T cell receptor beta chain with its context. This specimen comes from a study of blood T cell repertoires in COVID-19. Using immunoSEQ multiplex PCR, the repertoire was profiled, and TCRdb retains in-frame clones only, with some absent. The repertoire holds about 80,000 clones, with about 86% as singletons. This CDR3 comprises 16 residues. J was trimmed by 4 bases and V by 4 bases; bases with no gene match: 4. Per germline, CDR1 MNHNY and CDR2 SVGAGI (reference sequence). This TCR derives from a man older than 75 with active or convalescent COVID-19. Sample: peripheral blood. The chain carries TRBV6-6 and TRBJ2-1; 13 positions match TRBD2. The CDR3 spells CASSLGTSGVYNEQFF. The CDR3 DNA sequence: TGTGCCAGCAGTTTGGGGACTAGCGGGGTATACAATGAGCAGTTCTTC.